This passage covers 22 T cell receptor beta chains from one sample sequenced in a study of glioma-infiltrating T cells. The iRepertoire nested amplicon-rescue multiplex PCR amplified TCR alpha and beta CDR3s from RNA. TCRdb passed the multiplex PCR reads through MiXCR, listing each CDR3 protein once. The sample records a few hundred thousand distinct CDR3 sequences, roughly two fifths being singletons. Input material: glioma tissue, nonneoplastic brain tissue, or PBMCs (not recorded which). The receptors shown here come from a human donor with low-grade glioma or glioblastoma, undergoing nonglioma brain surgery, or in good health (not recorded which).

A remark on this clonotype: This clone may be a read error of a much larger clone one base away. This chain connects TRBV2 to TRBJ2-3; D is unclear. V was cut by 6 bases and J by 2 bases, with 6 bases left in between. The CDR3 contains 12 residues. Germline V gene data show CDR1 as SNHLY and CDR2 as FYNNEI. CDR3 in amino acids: CASRGITDTQYF. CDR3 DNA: TGTGCCAGCAGGGGCATCACAGATACGCAGTATTTT.

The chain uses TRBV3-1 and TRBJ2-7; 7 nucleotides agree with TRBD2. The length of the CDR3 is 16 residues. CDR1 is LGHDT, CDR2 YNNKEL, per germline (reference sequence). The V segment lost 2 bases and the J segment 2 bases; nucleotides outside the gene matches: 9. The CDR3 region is CASSQSSWEGTYEQYF. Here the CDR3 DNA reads TGTGCCAGCAGCCAATCCTCGTGGGAGGGCACCTACGAGCAGTACTTC.

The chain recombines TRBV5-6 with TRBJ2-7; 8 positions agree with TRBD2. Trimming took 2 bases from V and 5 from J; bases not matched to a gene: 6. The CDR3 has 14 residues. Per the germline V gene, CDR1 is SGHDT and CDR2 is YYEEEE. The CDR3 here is CASSFGSGTHEQYF. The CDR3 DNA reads TGTGCCAGCAGCTTTGGTAGCGGGACCCACGAGCAGTACTTC.

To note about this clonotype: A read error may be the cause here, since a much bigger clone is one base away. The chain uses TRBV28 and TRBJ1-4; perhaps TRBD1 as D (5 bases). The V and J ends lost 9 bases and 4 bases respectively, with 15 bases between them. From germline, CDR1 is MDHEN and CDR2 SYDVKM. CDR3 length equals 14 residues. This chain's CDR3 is CARSLGTDNEKLFF. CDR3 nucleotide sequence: TGTGCCAGAAGTCTGGGGACCGATAATGAAAAACTGTTTTTT.

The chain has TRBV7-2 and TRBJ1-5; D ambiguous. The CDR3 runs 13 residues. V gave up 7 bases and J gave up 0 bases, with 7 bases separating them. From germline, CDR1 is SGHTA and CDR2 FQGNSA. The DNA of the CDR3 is TGTGCCAGCAATAATTATAGCAATCAGCCCCAGCATTTT. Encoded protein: CASNNYSNQPQHF.

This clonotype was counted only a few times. The CDR3 nucleotides are TGTGCCAGCAGCTTGGGGGCCCACTACGAGCAGTACTTC. Its translation: CASSLGAHYEQYF. This chain connects TRBV5-4 to TRBJ2-7, with no clear D. Between the trimmed V and J ends, which lost 0 bases and 3 bases, there was a span of 7 bases. Germline CDR1 and CDR2: SGHNT and YYREEE (reference sequence). This CDR3 spans 13 amino acids.

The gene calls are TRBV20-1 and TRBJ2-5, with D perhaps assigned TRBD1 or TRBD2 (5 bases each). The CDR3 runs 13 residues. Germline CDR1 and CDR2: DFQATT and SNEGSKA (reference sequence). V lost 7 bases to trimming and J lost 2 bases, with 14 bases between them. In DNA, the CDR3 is TGCAGTGTTTCGGGGCGGCGGCAAGAGACCCAGTACTTC. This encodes CSVSGRRQETQYF.

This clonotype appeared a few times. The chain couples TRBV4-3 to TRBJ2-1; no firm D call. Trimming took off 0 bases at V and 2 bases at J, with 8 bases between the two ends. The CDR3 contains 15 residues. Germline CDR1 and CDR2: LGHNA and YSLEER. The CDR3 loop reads CASSQDRPPYNEQFF. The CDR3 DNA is TGCGCCAGCAGCCAAGATAGGCCCCCCTACAATGAGCAGTTCTTC.

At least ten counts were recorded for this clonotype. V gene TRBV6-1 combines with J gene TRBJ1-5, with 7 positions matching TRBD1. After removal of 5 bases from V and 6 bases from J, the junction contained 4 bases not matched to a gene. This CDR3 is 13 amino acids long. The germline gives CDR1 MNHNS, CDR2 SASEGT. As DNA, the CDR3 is TGTGCCAGCAGTAGACAGGGAGGTCAGCCCCAGCATTTT. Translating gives CASSRQGGQPQHF.

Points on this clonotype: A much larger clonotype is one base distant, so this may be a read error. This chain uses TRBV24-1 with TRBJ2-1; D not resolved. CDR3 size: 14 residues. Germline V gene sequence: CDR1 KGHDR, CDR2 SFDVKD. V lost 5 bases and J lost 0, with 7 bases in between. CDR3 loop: CATSATPSYNEQFF. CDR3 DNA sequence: TGTGCCACCAGTGCAACCCCCTCCTACAATGAGCAGTTCTTC.

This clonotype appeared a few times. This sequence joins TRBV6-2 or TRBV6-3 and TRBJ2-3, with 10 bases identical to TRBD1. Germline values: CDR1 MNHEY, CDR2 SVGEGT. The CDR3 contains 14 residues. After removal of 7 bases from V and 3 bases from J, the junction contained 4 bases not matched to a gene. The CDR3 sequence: CASMRDRGTDTQYF. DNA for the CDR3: TGTGCCAGCATGAGGGACAGGGGAACAGATACGCAGTATTTT.

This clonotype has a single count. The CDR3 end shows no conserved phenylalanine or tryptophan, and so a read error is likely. This chain's CDR3 is CSARNQRDNSYEQYL. The CDR3 DNA reads TGCAGTGCTAGGAATCAACGGGACAACTCCTACGAGCAGTACTTA. This sequence joins TRBV20-1 and TRBJ2-7, with a weak D call TRBD1 (6 bases). With 3 bases removed from V and 0 bases from J, the gap between germline ends came to 15 bases. This CDR3 is built from 15 residues. Germline V gene sequence: CDR1 DFQATT, CDR2 SNEGSKA (reference sequence).

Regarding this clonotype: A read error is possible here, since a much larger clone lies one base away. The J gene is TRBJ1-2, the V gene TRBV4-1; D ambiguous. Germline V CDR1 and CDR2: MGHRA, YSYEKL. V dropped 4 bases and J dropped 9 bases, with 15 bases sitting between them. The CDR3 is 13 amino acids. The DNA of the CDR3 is TGCGCCAGCAGCCCATCGGAAGAGCCGAGCTACACCTTC. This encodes CASSPSEEPSYTF.

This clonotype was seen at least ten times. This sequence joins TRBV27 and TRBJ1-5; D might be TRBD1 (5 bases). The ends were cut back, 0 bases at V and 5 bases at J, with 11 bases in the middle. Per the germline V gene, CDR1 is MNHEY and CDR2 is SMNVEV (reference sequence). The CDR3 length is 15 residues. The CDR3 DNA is TGTGCCAGCAGTTTATCGAATGGGGGTTATCAGCCCCAGCATTTT. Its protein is CASSLSNGGYQPQHF.

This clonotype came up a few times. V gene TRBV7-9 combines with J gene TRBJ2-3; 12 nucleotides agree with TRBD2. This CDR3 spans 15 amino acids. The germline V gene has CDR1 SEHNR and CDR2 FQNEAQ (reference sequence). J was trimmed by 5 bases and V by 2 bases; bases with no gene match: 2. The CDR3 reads CASSLLAGGLDTQYF. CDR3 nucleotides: TGTGCCAGCAGCTTACTAGCGGGAGGGCTAGATACGCAGTATTTT.

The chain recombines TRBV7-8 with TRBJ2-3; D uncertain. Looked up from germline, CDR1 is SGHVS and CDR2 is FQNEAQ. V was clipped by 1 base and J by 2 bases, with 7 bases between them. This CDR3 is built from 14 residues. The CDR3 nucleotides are TGTGCCAGCAGCTTAGTCCAGTACACAGATACGCAGTATTTT. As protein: CASSLVQYTDTQYF.

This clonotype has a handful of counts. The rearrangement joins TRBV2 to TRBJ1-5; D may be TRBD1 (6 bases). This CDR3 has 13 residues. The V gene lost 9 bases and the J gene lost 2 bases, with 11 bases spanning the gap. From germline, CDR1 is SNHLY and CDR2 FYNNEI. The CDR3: CASDRFGNQPQHF. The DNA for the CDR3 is TGTGCCAGTGACAGGTTTGGCAATCAGCCCCAGCATTTT.

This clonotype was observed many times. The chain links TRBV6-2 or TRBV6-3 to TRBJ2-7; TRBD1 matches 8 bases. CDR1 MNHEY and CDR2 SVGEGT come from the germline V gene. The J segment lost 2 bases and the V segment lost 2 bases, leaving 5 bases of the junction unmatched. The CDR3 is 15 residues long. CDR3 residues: CASSYLAGQAYEQYF. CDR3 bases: TGTGCCAGCAGTTACCTCGCGGGACAGGCCTACGAGCAGTACTTC.

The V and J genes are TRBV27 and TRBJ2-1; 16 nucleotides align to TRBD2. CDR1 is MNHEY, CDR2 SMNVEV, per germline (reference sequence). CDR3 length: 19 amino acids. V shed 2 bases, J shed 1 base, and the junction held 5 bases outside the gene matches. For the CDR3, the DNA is TGTGCCAGCAGTTTAGGGACTAGCGGGAGGGATGGTTCCTACAATGAGCAGTTCTTC. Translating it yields CASSLGTSGRDGSYNEQFF.

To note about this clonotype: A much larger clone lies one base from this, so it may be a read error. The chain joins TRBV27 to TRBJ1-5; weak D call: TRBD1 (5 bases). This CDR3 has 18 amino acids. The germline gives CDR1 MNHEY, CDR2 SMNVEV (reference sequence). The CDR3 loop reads CASSLAGRVGISNRPQHF. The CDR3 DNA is TGTGCCAGCAGTTTAGCGGGCAGGGTCGGGATTAGCAATCGGCCCCAGCATTTT.

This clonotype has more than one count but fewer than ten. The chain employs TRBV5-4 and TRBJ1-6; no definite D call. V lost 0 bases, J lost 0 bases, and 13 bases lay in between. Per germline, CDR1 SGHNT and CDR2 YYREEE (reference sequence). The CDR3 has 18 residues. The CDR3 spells CASSLAGDASSYNSPLHF. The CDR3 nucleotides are TGTGCCAGCAGCTTGGCAGGAGATGCGAGCTCCTATAATTCACCCCTCCACTTT.

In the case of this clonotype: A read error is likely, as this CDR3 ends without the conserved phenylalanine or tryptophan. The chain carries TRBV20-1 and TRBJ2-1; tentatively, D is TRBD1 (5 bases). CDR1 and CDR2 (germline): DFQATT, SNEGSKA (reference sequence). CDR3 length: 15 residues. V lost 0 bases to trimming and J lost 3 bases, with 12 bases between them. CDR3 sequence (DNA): TGCAGTGCTAGAGAGACAGCCACAGTCTACAATGAGCAGTTCCTC. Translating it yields CSARETATVYNEQFL.